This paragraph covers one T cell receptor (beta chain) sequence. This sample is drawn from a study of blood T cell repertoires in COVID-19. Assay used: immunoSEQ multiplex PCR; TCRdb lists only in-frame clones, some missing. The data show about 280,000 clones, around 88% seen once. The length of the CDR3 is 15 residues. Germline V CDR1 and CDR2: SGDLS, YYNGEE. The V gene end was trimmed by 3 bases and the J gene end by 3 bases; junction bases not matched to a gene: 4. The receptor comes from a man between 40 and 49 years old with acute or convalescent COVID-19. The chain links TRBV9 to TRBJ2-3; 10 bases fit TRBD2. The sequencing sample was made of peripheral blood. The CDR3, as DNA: TGTGCCAGCAGCGGAAGACTAGCGGGTACAGATACGCAGTATTTT. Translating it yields CASSGRLAGTDTQYF. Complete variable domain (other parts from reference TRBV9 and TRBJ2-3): DSGVTQTPKHLITATGQRVTLRCSPRSGDLSVYWYQQSLDQGLQFLIQYYNGEERAKGNILERFSAQQFPDLHSELNLSSLELGDSALYFCASSGRLAGTDTQYFGPGTRLTVL.